The clone carrying this TCR beta chain was seen a handful of times. What it binds is unknown. This sample is part of a study of fetal regulatory T cell absence and autoimmunity. The trim removed 5 bases at V and 2 bases at J, leaving 6 bases unmatched. The CDR3 is 15 amino acids. Germline V gene lookup returns CDR1 MGHDK and CDR2 SYGVNS. Findings of the study overall: Oligoclonal TCR enrichment in pancreas over cord blood reached over 90-fold for some clones.

Sequencing was at survey level. Clones were read by immunoSEQ multiplex PCR, and TCRdb kept only the in-frame ones, dropping some. The data contain more than 85,000 clones, 72% of them singletons. The receptor comes from a male donor with IPEX syndrome. The sample taken for sequencing was pancreas tissue. This sequence joins TRBV25-1 and TRBJ1-1; 9 bases are shared with TRBD1. In DNA, the CDR3 is TGTGCCAGCAGTATCCACAGGGGGCGAAACACTGAAGCTTTCTTT. Its protein product is CASSIHRGRNTEAFF.